This TCR beta chain was recovered during a study of cytomegalovirus exposure and HLA in healthy donors. Whole-study findings and limits: V- and J-gene trimming in TCR beta was tied to a missense DCLRE1C variant by an analysis performed later. The classifier was said to identify cytomegalovirus status with high specificity and sensitivity. The authors reported that TCR beta sequences could predict HLA-A and HLA-B alleles. These predictions were accurate for most subjects in the first cohort.

The PCR used 60 Vbeta and 13 Jbeta primers. Clones were read by immunoSEQ multiplex PCR, and TCRdb kept only the in-frame ones, dropping some. The repertoire consists of 160,000 or so clones, with approximately 81% occurring once and the leading ten covering 1.5% to 2%. The study sampled nominally healthy donors, though unrecorded immune exposures were likely. Of note for this clone: Its antigen is as yet unknown.

The V gene lost 1 base and the J gene lost 3 bases, with 19 bases spanning the gap. Germline loops: CDR1 MDHEN, CDR2 SYDVKM. The CDR3 length is 17 residues. The sequence came from a man in his late teens or twenties in good health and CMV-seronegative. The sequenced sample consisted of PBMCs. The genes are TRBV28 and TRBJ2-7; possibly TRBD1 for D (6 bases). CDR3 region: CASSLYGRQEDIYEQYF. The CDR3 DNA sequence: TGTGCCAGCAGTTTATACGGGCGACAGGAGGATATCTACGAGCAGTACTTC.